One and the same sample provided the 2 T cell receptor beta chains below, sequenced in a study of T cell responses to AZD1222 COVID-19 vaccine. The method was immunoSEQ multiplex PCR; TCRdb's version includes in-frame clones alone and lacks a portion of them. This repertoire shows about 120,000 clones, roughly 88% found once; its top ten account for roughly 3.7%. Sequenced here: peripheral blood, sampled on day 0 of MenACWY control vaccination. These receptors all come from an adult in good health.

The table lists this clone with a few counts. The rearrangement joins TRBV6-6 to TRBJ1-3, with D uncertain. The V gene lost 1 base and the J gene lost 1 base, with 11 bases spanning the gap. Per germline, CDR1 MNHNY and CDR2 SVGAGI (reference sequence). This CDR3 spans 16 amino acids. In DNA form, the CDR3 reads TGTGCCAGCAGTTACTTAGAAAAGATGTCTGGAAACACCATATATTTT. It is translated as CASSYLEKMSGNTIYF.

In its sample, this clone was seen a few times. The gene calls are TRBV29-1 and TRBJ2-5; 7 positions match TRBD1. V lost 7 bases to trimming and J lost 1 base; unmatched junction nucleotides: 6. Per germline, CDR1 SQVTM and CDR2 ANQGSEA. The CDR3 runs to 13 residues. This CDR3 reads CSAAQGIQETQYF. The CDR3 DNA sequence: TGCAGCGCCGCACAGGGGATCCAAGAGACCCAGTACTTC.